The TCR beta chain described here comes from a study of CXCR3-negative and CXCR3-positive naive CD8 T cells. Across the whole study: Total TRB output reached about 150 million reads, about 1.5 +/- 0.3 million per library.

In preparing the TRB cDNA libraries, 5' RACE with UMI labels was used. From its re-call of the 5' RACE reads, TCRdb lists each CDR3 protein once, without DNA. This repertoire includes under 6,000 distinct CDR3 sequences. Comments on this clonotype: Its specificity is unknown.

The CDR3 extends over 16 amino acids. Germline CDR1 and CDR2: SGHNT and YENEEA. Identification of naive CD8+ T cells rested on CD45RO-CCR7+CD27+CD95- status. Study observations and caveats: The study found more hydrophobic TRB CDR3s in CXCR3-positive naive cells than in CXCR3-negative naive cells. Diversity ran similarly high across both naive subsets but far lower in memory CD8+ cells. Comparison of naive subsets found surface CD5 to be comparable, and TCR strength was inferred on the basis of TRB CDR3 properties.

The J gene is TRBJ2-3, the V gene TRBV11-3; absent DNA, TCRdb's TRBD1 call cannot be checked. The source material was naive CXCR3+ CD8+ T cells from blood. Documented subset: CD45RO-CCR7+CD27+CD95- naive CD8+ T cells expressing CXCR3 (TNR3+). The clonotype was recovered from a human donor in good health. Some clones in this sample may be carry-over from other donors' samples. The CDR3 is CASSSTGTGTPGMQYF.